This T cell receptor beta chain derives from a study of glioma-infiltrating T cells after dendritic cell vaccination. The study, taken as a whole, reports: Survival was not directly related to TCR clonality in these patients.

The time point: after dendritic cell vaccination, including at tumor progression/relapse. Selection required adequate fresh-frozen tumor tissue plus more than two years' survival data. The method was immunoSEQ multiplex PCR; TCRdb's version includes in-frame clones alone and lacks a portion of them. Among 90,000 or so clones, about 81% were seen once, and the ten largest hold 2% to 2.5%. In the case of this clone: The antigen is not known.

This CDR3 is built from 17 residues. With 2 bases clipped from V and 3 bases from J, the junction kept 9 bases outside the gene matches. Germline loops: CDR1 SGHDN, CDR2 FVKESK. This material consisted of blood, taken after dendritic cell vaccination. This TCR came from a human donor with glioblastoma. The chain links TRBV14 to TRBJ2-1; the match to TRBD2 covers 8 bases. The CDR3 DNA follows: TGTGCCAGCAGCCAAAGAAGCGGGAGTAATATCTACAATGAGCAGTTCTTC. Translation: CASSQRSGSNIYNEQFF. The full variable domain, rest sourced from reference TRBV14 and TRBJ2-1, is EAGVTQFPSHSVIEKGQTVTLRCDPISGHDNLYWYRRVMGKEIKFLLHFVKESKQDESGMPNNRFLAERTGGTYSTLKVQPAELEDSGVYFCASSQRSGSNIYNEQFFGPGTRLTVL.